This TCR beta chain was identified in a study of T cells in Graves' hyperthyroidism and ophthalmopathy. In the study overall: Peripheral blood samples were taken at initial diagnosis, prior to any treatment. Whole-study findings and limits: Ophthalmopathy and stable hyperthyroidism were separated by a 13 V-J model.

Amplification targeted TCR beta CDR3 regions from RNA transcripts. First-round RT-PCR targeting the TCR CDR3 was performed with the HTBI primer set. TCRdb analysed the multiplex PCR reads with MiXCR anew, one entry per CDR3 protein. The profile covers about 560,000 distinct CDR3 sequences, with around 17% appearing a single time and 15% to 20% taken by the ten largest. V shed 2 bases and J shed 6 bases, with 19 bases lying between them. CDR3 size: 16 residues. Germline V gene sequence: CDR1 SGHVS, CDR2 FQNEAQ. For this clonotype: The antigen is not known.

Hyperthyroidism was newly diagnosed in patients aged 18 to 65 (duration under 2 months). The specimen was blood. The rearrangement joins TRBV7-8 to TRBJ2-5; D remains ambiguous. This receptor was obtained from a woman younger than 35 with Graves' hyperthyroidism. CDR3 nucleotides: TGTGCCAGCAGCTTATCCGTCTCGCCCTTGGGGAAGACCCAGTACTTC. Translating gives CASSLSVSPLGKTQYF.